Listed here are 21 T cell receptor beta chains from one sample, sequenced in a study of glioma-infiltrating T cells. Amplification of TCR alpha and beta CDR3 regions from RNA used iRepertoire nested multiplex PCR. TCRdb recomputed calls from the multiplex PCR reads with MiXCR, one row per CDR3 protein. The sample lists approximately 120,000 distinct CDR3 sequences, 25% to 30% occurring once. Sequenced: glioma tissue, nonneoplastic brain tissue, or PBMCs (not recorded which). Receptors were obtained from a human donor with low-grade glioma or glioblastoma, undergoing nonglioma brain surgery, or in good health (not recorded which).

A note on this clonotype: A much larger clonotype is one base distant, so this may be a read error. The rearrangement joins TRBV4-1 to TRBJ2-7; D may match TRBD1 or TRBD2 (6 bases each). Germline CDR1 and CDR2: MGHRA and YSYEKL. Trimming shortened V by 2 bases and J by 2 bases, and 22 bases separated the two germline ends. This CDR3 comprises 18 residues. CDR3 sequence reads: CASSQREIHGGLPYEQYF. DNA for the CDR3: TGCGCCAGCAGCCAAAGGGAAATACATGGGGGGCTTCCCTACGAGCAGTACTTC.

Details on this clonotype: A much larger clone lies one base from this, so it may be a read error. The rearrangement joins TRBV13 to TRBJ2-3; TRBD2 aligns across 7 bases. The CDR3 spans 15 residues. Germline-derived CDR1 and CDR2 are PRHDT and FYEKMQ (reference sequence). V shed 5 bases and J 8 bases; nucleotides not matched to a gene: 13. The CDR3 loop reads CASSKGESSGGTQYF. CDR3 sequence (DNA): TGTGCCAGCAGCAAAGGAGAGTCTAGCGGCGGTACGCAGTATTTT.

The chain has TRBV28 and TRBJ2-5; no clear D gene. CDR1 MDHEN and CDR2 SYDVKM come from the germline V gene. V gave up 4 bases and J gave up 2 bases, with 11 bases separating them. CDR3 size: 14 residues. Here the CDR3 reads CASSYKMGQETQYF. CDR3 nucleotide sequence: TGTGCCAGCAGTTACAAGATGGGACAAGAGACCCAGTACTTC.

This clonotype was detected ten times or more. The chain is built from TRBV7-2 and TRBJ2-1; 10 positions match TRBD1. J was trimmed by 8 bases and V by 5 bases; bases with no gene match: 9. Germline V gene sequence: CDR1 SGHTA, CDR2 FQGNSA. The CDR3 is 15 residues long. CDR3 sequence: CASSPGQGGEYEQFF. In DNA form, the CDR3 reads TGTGCCAGCAGCCCCGGACAGGGGGGAGAATATGAGCAGTTCTTC.

V and J are TRBV5-5 and TRBJ2-4; possible D gene TRBD1, 5 bases. Germline V gene lookup returns CDR1 SGHKS and CDR2 YYEKEE (reference sequence). The CDR3 sequence is 15 residues long. Trimming shortened V by 6 bases and J by 0 bases, and 13 bases separated the two germline ends. CDR3 DNA: TGTGCCAGCACCCTGACAGTCATAGCCAAAAACATTCAGTACTTC. It encodes CASTLTVIAKNIQYF.

This clonotype was recorded many times. V usage is TRBV6-2 or TRBV6-3 and J usage is TRBJ2-7, with TRBD2 matching 9 bases. Germline loops: CDR1 MNHEY, CDR2 SVGEGT. J lost 3 bases, V lost 2 bases, and 8 bases had no gene match. The CDR3 contains 16 residues. The CDR3 reads CASSYGSSGTHYEQYF. The CDR3 bases are TGTGCCAGCAGTTACGGGTCTAGCGGGACCCACTACGAGCAGTACTTC.

This chain links TRBV5-1 with TRBJ2-2; TRBD1 matches 12 bases. In germline, CDR1 is SGHRS, CDR2 YFSETQ. Trimming cost V 4 bases and J 7 bases; bases outside gene matches: 11. The CDR3 is made up of 17 amino acids. In nucleotides, the CDR3 is TGCGCCAGCAGCCCTAGGGCGGGACAGGGGGCCTACGGGGAGCTGTTTTTT. Translated: CASSPRAGQGAYGELFF.

This clonotype was seen ten or more times. The CDR3 reads CASSDGTGGIIHTF. DNA of the CDR3: TGTGCCAGCTCAGACGGGACAGGGGGAATCATCCACACCTTC. The chain uses TRBV18 and TRBJ1-2; 11 nucleotides match TRBD1. Trimming at V came to 5 bases and at J to 12 bases, leaving 11 bases not matched to a gene. The CDR3 is 14 amino acids. CDR1 is KGHSH, CDR2 LQKENI, per germline.

Points on this clonotype: A much more abundant neighbour one base away suggests this may be a read error. The CDR3 nucleotides are TGTGTCAGCAGTTACGATCGGTCGCAGTACTTC. Its protein product is CVSSYDRSQYF. The J gene is TRBJ2-7, the V gene TRBV6-2 or TRBV6-3; D is unclear. This CDR3 is built from 11 residues. The V gene's germline CDR1 is MNHEY and CDR2 SVGEGT.

This clonotype has at least ten counts. V gene TRBV2 combines with J gene TRBJ1-2; D call uncertain. CDR1 is SNHLY and CDR2 is FYNNEI in the germline V gene. The CDR3 length is 12 residues. Trimming removed 6 bases from V and 3 bases from J, with 8 bases in between. CDR3 region: CASREGYYGYTF. CDR3 sequence (DNA): TGTGCCAGCAGGGAGGGATACTATGGCTACACCTTC.

This clonotype occurred many times. This sequence joins TRBV6-2 or TRBV6-3 and TRBJ2-5; 8 nucleotides line up with TRBD2. The CDR3 length is 13 residues. V lost 8 bases, J lost 2 bases, and 4 bases stayed unmatched. Germline CDR1 reads MNHEY; CDR2 reads SVGEGT. The DNA of the CDR3 is TGTGCCAGCCTAGTAGCGGGGCAAGAGACCCAGTACTTC. Encoded protein: CASLVAGQETQYF.

This clonotype turned up a few times. The V gene is TRBV2, the J gene TRBJ1-1; D may be TRBD1 (5 bases). The CDR3 consists of 15 residues. V lost 8 bases to trimming and J lost 0 bases, with 16 bases between them. The germline V gene encodes CDR1 SNHLY and CDR2 FYNNEI. The DNA for the CDR3 is TGTGCCAGCCAACCCCGGGGGAACATGAACACTGAAGCTTTCTTT. It translates to CASQPRGNMNTEAFF.

This clonotype has at least ten counts. The chain links TRBV7-9 to TRBJ2-5; D is unresolved. This CDR3 is built from 13 residues. The V and J ends lost 5 bases and 2 bases respectively, with 9 bases between them. The V gene's germline CDR1 is SEHNR and CDR2 FQNEAQ (reference sequence). CDR3 in DNA: TGTGCCAGCAGCCTTCAGGAACAAGAGACCCAGTACTTC. This encodes CASSLQEQETQYF.

This clonotype was found a few times. This may stem from a read error, because a much larger clone lies one nucleotide away. This chain uses TRBV6-5 with TRBJ1-5, with TRBD1 as a possible D gene (6 bases). There are 15 residues in the CDR3. Trimming pared 2 bases from V and 4 bases from J, leaving 12 bases between. Germline lookup yields CDR1 MNHEY and CDR2 SVGAGI. The CDR3 here is CASSYLGGENQPQHF. The DNA of the CDR3 is TGTGCCAGCAGTTACCTAGGGGGAGAGAATCAGCCCCAGCATTTT.

This clonotype was observed many times. The CDR3 nucleotides are TGTGCCAAGCCTTTGGGACCGGCCGGTGGGGGCAATCAGCCCCAGCATTTT. This gives the protein CAKPLGPAGGGNQPQHF. The rearrangement links TRBV9 to TRBJ1-5; D may be TRBD1 (5 bases). Trimming left V 9 bases short and J 2 bases short, with 24 bases between. The V gene's germline CDR1 is SGDLS and CDR2 YYNGEE. CDR3 length equals 17 residues.

This clonotype was counted at least ten times. The gene calls are TRBV28 and TRBJ1-1; D is ambiguous. The CDR3 contains 14 residues. Germline CDR1 is MDHEN and CDR2 is SYDVKM. Trimming left V 5 bases short and J 0 bases short, with 10 bases between. This chain's CDR3 is CASSLSGLNTEAFF. The CDR3 coding sequence is TGTGCCAGCAGTCTAAGCGGGTTGAACACTGAAGCTTTCTTT.

In regard to this clonotype: Just one base apart from a much larger clone, this may be a read error. V and J are TRBV4-1 and TRBJ1-5, with TRBD1 matching 8 bases. J gave up 1 base and V 4 bases, and 6 bases lay outside the gene matches. Germline V lookup: CDR1 MGHRA, CDR2 YSYEKL. This CDR3 has 16 residues. The CDR3 spells CASSRGRGRSNQPQHF. The CDR3 DNA sequence: TGCGCCAGCAGCCGAGGCAGGGGGCGAAGCAATCAGCCCCAGCATTTT.

This clonotype was seen repeatedly, ten times or more. The DNA for the CDR3 is TGCAGTGCTAGAGATGGTTTTAGGAACATGAACACTGAAGCTTTCTTT. Amino acids: CSARDGFRNMNTEAFF. V is TRBV20-1 and J is TRBJ1-1; D remains unclear. Germline V gene sequence: CDR1 DFQATT, CDR2 SNEGSKA (reference sequence). The length of the CDR3 is 16 residues. With 0 bases removed from V and 0 bases from J, the gap between germline ends came to 14 bases.

The chain uses TRBV3-1 and TRBJ1-1; 9 bases align to TRBD1. The CDR3 loop spans 16 amino acids. V gave up 3 bases and J gave up 6 bases; unmatched junction bases: 11. Germline lookup yields CDR1 LGHDT and CDR2 YNNKEL (reference sequence). In nucleotides, the CDR3 is TGTGCCAGCAGCCATGAAAATCGAAGACAGGGGGCTGAAGCTTTCTTT. Amino acids: CASSHENRRQGAEAFF.

Many counts were recorded for this clonotype. The CDR3 DNA reads as TGTGCCAGCAGCGAGGGGGGCTACGAGCAGTACTTC. This translates into CASSEGGYEQYF. The chain uses TRBV28 and TRBJ2-7; perhaps D is TRBD1 or TRBD2 (6 bases each). The V end lost 6 bases, the J end lost 3 bases, and 9 bases lay between the germline ends. CDR1 and CDR2 from the germline V gene are MDHEN and SYDVKM. This CDR3 is built from 12 residues. Variable domain in full (rest from reference TRBV28 and TRBJ2-7): DVKVTQSSRYLVKRTGEKVFLECVQDMDHENMFWYRQDPGLGLRLIYFSYDVKMKEKGDIPEGYSVSREKKERFSLILESASTNQTSMYLCASSEGGYEQYFGPGTRLTVT.

This clonotype was seen at least ten times. The chain uses TRBV7-9 and TRBJ2-3, with D uncertain. In germline, CDR1 is SEHNR, CDR2 FQNEAQ (reference sequence). V shed 1 base and J shed 0 bases, with 8 bases lying between them. CDR3 size: 15 residues. The CDR3 DNA reads as TGTGCCAGCAGCTTAGTGGCAGCTAGCACAGATACGCAGTATTTT. Encoded protein: CASSLVAASTDTQYF.